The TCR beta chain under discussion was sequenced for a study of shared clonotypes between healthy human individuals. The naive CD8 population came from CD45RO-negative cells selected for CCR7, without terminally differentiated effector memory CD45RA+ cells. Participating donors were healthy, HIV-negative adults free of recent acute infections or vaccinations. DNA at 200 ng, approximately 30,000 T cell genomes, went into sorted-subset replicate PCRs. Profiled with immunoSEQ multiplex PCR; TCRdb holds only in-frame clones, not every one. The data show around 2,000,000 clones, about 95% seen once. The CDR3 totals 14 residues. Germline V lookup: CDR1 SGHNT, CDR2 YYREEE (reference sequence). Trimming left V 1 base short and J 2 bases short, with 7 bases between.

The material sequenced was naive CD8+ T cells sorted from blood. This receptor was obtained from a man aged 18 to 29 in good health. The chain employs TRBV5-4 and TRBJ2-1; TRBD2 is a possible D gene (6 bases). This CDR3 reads CASSLSSAYNEQFF. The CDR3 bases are TGTGCCAGCAGCTTGTCTAGCGCCTACAATGAGCAGTTCTTC.